These T cell receptor beta chains were read from a single sample in a study of shared clonotypes between healthy human individuals. TCRdb keeps only in-frame clones here, not all; method: immunoSEQ multiplex PCR. The top ten hold about 1.5% of the sample, which has 980,000 or so clones, about three quarters seen once. Sequenced sample: memory CD4+ T cells sorted from blood. The receptors were sampled from a man between 18 and 35 years old in good health. Both conserved end residues are trimmed from each CDR3. Each record gives: V gene, J gene, clone size, CDR3 length, CDR3 protein. Size is stated for part of the rows, as once, few or many counts, or as a class when the clone is expanded.

TRBV25-1	TRBJ1-6	few	14	ASSETGTGLASPLH
TRBV30	TRBJ1-4	.	13	AWSLGALLNEKLF
TRBV7-2	TRBJ1-2	few	12	ASSLVSTGYGYT
TRBV7-2	TRBJ2-1	.	13	ASSLLAGVINEQF
TRBV5-1	TRBJ2-7	.	9	ASSLAHEQY
TRBV5-5	TRBJ1-5	once	13	ASSFWTGGNQPQH
TRBV5-1	TRBJ1-6	.	13	ASSSQGALNSPLH
TRBV28	TRBJ2-1	few	9	ASRGYNEQF
TRBV10-3	TRBJ1-6	.	11	AISGPNNSPLH
TRBV7-2	TRBJ2-1	.	13	ASSFSGLVVHEQF
TRBV7-2	TRBJ2-3	.	14	ASSVRSGTVTDTQY
TRBV5-1	TRBJ1-2	once	11	ASSSSGSYGYT
TRBV18	TRBJ2-6	.	12	ASSSNSGANVLT
TRBV5-1	TRBJ1-1	.	11	ASSKGPVTEAF
TRBV6-5	TRBJ2-3	.	14	ASSSTLSQSTDTQY